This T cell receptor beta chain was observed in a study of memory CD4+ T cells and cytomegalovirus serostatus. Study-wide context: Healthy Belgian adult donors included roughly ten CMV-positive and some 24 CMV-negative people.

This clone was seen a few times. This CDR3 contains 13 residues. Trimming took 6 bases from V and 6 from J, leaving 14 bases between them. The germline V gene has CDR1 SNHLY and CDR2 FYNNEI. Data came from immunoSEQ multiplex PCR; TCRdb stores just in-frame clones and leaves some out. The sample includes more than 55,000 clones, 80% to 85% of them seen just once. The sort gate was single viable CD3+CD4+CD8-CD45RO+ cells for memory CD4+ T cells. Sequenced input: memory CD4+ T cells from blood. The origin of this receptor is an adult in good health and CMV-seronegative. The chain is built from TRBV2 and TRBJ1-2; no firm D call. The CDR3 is CASSLRAADGYTF. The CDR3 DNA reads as TGTGCCAGCAGCCTGAGGGCCGCCGATGGCTACACCTTC.